This TCR beta chain was profiled in a study of lung T cells in sarcoidosis with Löfgren's syndrome. TCRdb passed the reads through MiXCR, listing each CDR3 protein once. The sample consists of 6,500 to 9,500 distinct CDR3 sequences, under 25% of them appearing once. Findings and caveats of the study: Multiple Löfgren's syndrome patients reportedly shared TRAV12-1 and TRBV2 CDR3 motifs, suggesting public CD4+ TCRs. TRBV2 was the preferred pairing partner of TRAV12-1, with similar CDR3s. Löfgren's syndrome patients reportedly showed greatest TRAV12-1 and TRBV2 expansion versus controls.

This CDR3 spans 12 amino acids. Germline CDR1 reads MDHEN; CDR2 reads SYDVKM. Trimming pared 10 bases from V and 7 bases from J, leaving 17 bases between. This clonotype showed up many times. The antigen is unknown. This sequence was found in a human donor with sarcoidosis (Löfgren's syndrome or another form), or a control subject (not recorded which). V usage is TRBV28 and J usage is TRBJ2-7, with D unresolved. Source material: CD4+ T cells from bronchoalveolar lavage fluid. The chain's CDR3 is CATQFRAREQYF. The CDR3 nucleotides read TGTGCCACCCAGTTTAGAGCGCGGGAGCAGTACTTC.